This T cell receptor beta chain came from a study of cytomegalovirus exposure and HLA in healthy donors. About the study: Most genotyped donors, 65% to 85% of around 370, had Caucasian-associated genetic ancestry. The study's findings and limits: TCR beta chain V- and J-gene trimming was linked, in a later analysis, to a missense variant in DCLRE1C. The authors later found HLA-associated TCR beta chains more clonally expanded than equally common others. Most TCR beta V segments were productive about 90% or about 30% of the time in an earlier analysis.

In the PCR, 60 Vbeta and 13 Jbeta primers were used. The method was immunoSEQ multiplex PCR; TCRdb's version includes in-frame clones alone and lacks a portion of them. Altogether about 130,000 clones are present, approximately 80% being singletons, with the ten largest covering 1%. Turning to this clone: As yet, its antigen is unknown.

The CDR3 consists of 19 residues. Trimming took off 0 bases at V and 0 bases at J, with 15 bases between the two ends. The germline gives CDR1 LNHNV, CDR2 YYDKDF (reference sequence). The receptor was derived from a man in his forties or fifties in good health and CMV-seronegative. The gene calls are TRBV15 and TRBJ1-6, with D perhaps TRBD1 (6 bases). Sequencing was done on a sample of PBMCs. CDR3 nucleotides: TGTGCCACCAGCAGAGATAAACAGGGTGGGAGCTCCTATAATTCACCCCTCCACTTT. It specifies CATSRDKQGGSSYNSPLHF.